The 31 T cell receptor beta chains given below trace back to one sample, sequenced in a study of blood T cell dynamics during melanoma immunotherapy. Time point described: pre-treatment baseline. Repertoires were generated with immunoSEQ multiplex PCR, while TCRdb's copy carries only in-frame clones and drops some. The table has more than 10,000 clones, under 90% seen once. The material sequenced was blood, taken from a patient treated with checkpoint blockade. The origin of the receptors is a human donor with melanoma.

This clone was observed a few times. The rearrangement links TRBV29-1 to TRBJ1-1, with D uncertain. Germline V lookup: CDR1 SQVTM, CDR2 ANQGSEA. The CDR3 covers 12 residues. V lost 4 bases, J lost 0 bases, and 6 bases lay in between. The CDR3 nucleotides are TGCAGCGTTGTTTTGATGAACACTGAAGCTTTCTTT. It is translated as CSVVLMNTEAFF.

This chain's CDR3 is CASTPTSSSYNEQFF. CDR3 bases: TGTGCCAGCACCCCAACTAGTAGCTCCTACAATGAGCAGTTCTTC. This chain joins TRBV28 and TRBJ2-1, with D perhaps matching TRBD2 (5 bases). CDR1 and CDR2 from the germline V gene are MDHEN and SYDVKM. Trimming took 7 bases from V and 0 from J, leaving 13 bases between them. The CDR3 is 15 amino acids.

The chain combines TRBV28 with TRBJ1-1; D is ambiguous. The CDR3 has 12 amino acids. Trimming left V 5 bases short and J 3 bases short, with 7 bases between. Germline V gives CDR1 MDHEN, CDR2 SYDVKM. Here the CDR3 reads CASSLRYTEAFF. The CDR3 bases are TGTGCCAGCAGTCTACGGTACACTGAAGCTTTCTTT.

The chain joins TRBV19 to TRBJ1-5, with a weak D call TRBD1 (5 bases). The V end lost 5 bases, the J end lost 2 bases, and 16 bases lay between the germline ends. From germline, CDR1 is LNHDA and CDR2 SQIVND (reference sequence). The CDR3 is 16 residues long. CDR3 bases: TGTGCCAGTAGTGCTTGGGGGTCCAAGCGCAATCAGCCCCAGCATTTT. The encoded protein is CASSAWGSKRNQPQHF.

The chain recombines TRBV28 with TRBJ1-3; TRBD1 matches 7 bases. The germline V gene encodes CDR1 MDHEN and CDR2 SYDVKM. This CDR3 contains 15 residues. V shed 8 bases and J 0 bases; nucleotides not matched to a gene: 7. CDR3 in amino acids: CASGGTVVSGNTIYF. The DNA of the CDR3 is TGTGCCAGCGGGGGGACAGTTGTCTCTGGAAACACCATATATTTT.

This chain connects TRBV28 to TRBJ1-5; 8 positions match TRBD1. The V gene end was trimmed by 4 bases and the J gene end by 9 bases; junction bases not matched to a gene: 11. CDR1 and CDR2 (germline): MDHEN, SYDVKM. The CDR3 runs 15 residues. CDR3 region: CASSSVDRAGRPQHF. The DNA for the CDR3 is TGTGCCAGCAGTTCGGTGGACAGGGCCGGGAGGCCCCAGCATTTT.

The rearrangement uses TRBV6-1 and TRBJ1-5; no reliable D call. CDR1 and CDR2 (germline): MNHNS, SASEGT. The ends were cut back, 6 bases at V and 0 bases at J, with 6 bases in the middle. The CDR3 contains 13 residues. CDR3 coding DNA: TGTGCCAGCAGCGAGTATAGCAATCAGCCCCAGCATTTT. It translates to CASSEYSNQPQHF.

The rearrangement joins TRBV7-9 to TRBJ2-5; TRBD2 matches at 13 bases. J was trimmed by 5 bases and V by 3 bases; bases with no gene match: 3. Germline V CDR1 and CDR2: SEHNR, FQNEAQ (reference sequence). This CDR3 region has 15 residues. The CDR3 bases are TGTGCCAGCAGCTTCGGGACTAGCGGGGTCGAGACCCAGTACTTC. Its protein is CASSFGTSGVETQYF.

The chain couples TRBV7-9 to TRBJ2-1; 7 nucleotides align to TRBD2. Germline V gene sequence: CDR1 SEHNR, CDR2 FQNEAQ (reference sequence). The CDR3 extends over 15 amino acids. Trimming removed 4 bases from V and 7 bases from J; junction bases left unmatched: 10. The CDR3 DNA sequence: TGTGCCAGCAGCTCTCAGGGAGGGGCGGAGAATGAGCAGTTCTTC. Protein sequence: CASSSQGGAENEQFF.

V is TRBV6-5 and J is TRBJ1-5, with unresolved D. Germline CDR1 is MNHEY and CDR2 is SVGAGI. The V end lost 4 bases, the J end lost 6 bases, and 4 bases lay between the germline ends. There are 11 residues in the CDR3. As DNA, the CDR3 is TGTGCCAGCAGTTTCAGTCAGCCCCAGCATTTT. Translating gives CASSFSQPQHF.

V is TRBV28 and J is TRBJ1-4, with D uncertain. V shed 6 bases and J shed 11 bases, with 10 bases lying between them. This CDR3 has 11 residues. Germline V gene lookup returns CDR1 MDHEN and CDR2 SYDVKM. The chain's CDR3 is CASRKVGKLFF. The CDR3 coding sequence is TGTGCCAGCAGGAAAGTAGGGAAACTGTTTTTT. Full variable domain (outside the CDR3, taken from reference TRBV28 and TRBJ1-4): DVKVTQSSRYLVKRTGEKVFLECVQDMDHENMFWYRQDPGLGLRLIYFSYDVKMKEKGDIPEGYSVSREKKERFSLILESASTNQTSMYLCASRKVGKLFFGSGTQLSVL.

The rearrangement joins TRBV28 to TRBJ1-4; 7 nucleotides align to TRBD1. The ends lost 5 bases at V and 8 bases at J; junction bases unmatched: 8. This CDR3 spans 14 amino acids. Looked up from germline, CDR1 is MDHEN and CDR2 is SYDVKM. The CDR3 here is CASSPDRSGEKLFF. The CDR3 coding sequence is TGTGCCAGCAGTCCGGACAGGAGTGGCGAAAAACTGTTTTTT.

The chain joins TRBV27 to TRBJ2-3; the D is unclear. Germline loops: CDR1 MNHEY, CDR2 SMNVEV (reference sequence). The CDR3 sequence is 13 residues long. V was trimmed by 6 bases and J by 0 bases, leaving 7 bases between them. CDR3 in DNA: TGTGCCAGCAGGAGACAAAGCACAGATACGCAGTATTTT. Protein sequence: CASRRQSTDTQYF.

The rearrangement uses TRBV28 and TRBJ2-7, with D perhaps matching TRBD1 (6 bases). The V end was cut by 8 bases, the J end by 0 bases, with 11 bases between. Per germline, CDR1 MDHEN and CDR2 SYDVKM. The CDR3 consists of 13 residues. CDR3 DNA sequence: TGTGCCAGCGACAGGTCGAGCTCCTACGAGCAGTACTTC. Amino acid sequence: CASDRSSSYEQYF.

This clone has only a few counts. The chain combines TRBV6-6 with TRBJ1-2; 8 bases line up with TRBD1. V shed 7 bases and J 6 bases; nucleotides not matched to a gene: 7. CDR1 and CDR2 (germline): MNHNY, SVGAGI (reference sequence). This CDR3 has 13 amino acids. CDR3 nucleotide sequence: TGTGCCAGCACACACAGGGGGGAGGATGGCTACACCTTC. Its translation: CASTHRGEDGYTF.

This clone is a singleton in its sample. The chain combines TRBV4-3 with TRBJ1-1; no reliable D call. The CDR3 runs 17 residues. The V end lost 0 bases, the J end lost 1 base, and 15 bases lay between the germline ends. Germline CDR1 LGHNA, CDR2 YSLEER. CDR3 nucleotides: TGCGCCAGCAGCCAAGATGTTTCGGCAGGAAGGAACACTGAAGCTTTCTTT. Its protein is CASSQDVSAGRNTEAFF.

This clone has a single count. This rearrangement joins TRBV27 to TRBJ2-7; D may be TRBD1 (6 bases). Per germline, CDR1 MNHEY and CDR2 SMNVEV (reference sequence). The CDR3 extends over 14 amino acids. With 2 bases removed from V and 1 base from J, the gap between germline ends came to 9 bases. CDR3 residues: CASSLKDSSYEQYF. Here the CDR3 DNA reads TGTGCCAGCAGTTTAAAGGACAGTTCCTACGAGCAGTACTTC.

The rearrangement joins TRBV7-6 to TRBJ1-4; 7 bases align to TRBD1. This CDR3 is 14 amino acids long. The J segment lost 5 bases and the V segment lost 3 bases, leaving 3 bases of the junction unmatched. Germline V CDR1 and CDR2: SGHVS, FNYEAQ. The CDR3: CASSFGTANEKLFF. In DNA form, the CDR3 reads TGTGCCAGCAGCTTCGGGACAGCAAATGAAAAACTGTTTTTT. Using reference TRBV7-6 and TRBJ1-4 for the parts outside the CDR3, the full variable domain is GAGVSQSPRYKVTKRGQDVALRCDPISGHVSLYWYRQALGQGPEFLTYFNYEAQQDKSGLPNDRFSAERPEGSISTLTIQRTEQRDSAMYRCASSFGTANEKLFFGSGTQLSVL.

V gene TRBV9 combines with J gene TRBJ2-3, with a possible D match to TRBD1 (6 bases). Trimming stripped 3 bases from V and 7 bases from J, with 27 bases between. There are 18 residues in the CDR3. CDR1 SGDLS and CDR2 YYNGEE come from the germline V gene. CDR3 residues: CASSDRTGSSKLGNTQYF. CDR3 nucleotide sequence: TGTGCCAGCAGCGACCGAACAGGGTCAAGTAAACTAGGGAATACGCAGTATTTT.

V is TRBV18 and J is TRBJ1-1; D gene unclear. The CDR3 runs 14 residues. The germline V gene has CDR1 KGHSH and CDR2 LQKENI. V lost 3 bases and J lost 0, with 8 bases in between. CDR3 nucleotides: TGTGCCAGCTCACCGTCACACGTGAACACTGAAGCTTTCTTT. This translates into CASSPSHVNTEAFF.

The V gene is TRBV7-3, the J gene TRBJ1-5, with a tentative D call TRBD1 (6 bases). Germline CDR1 and CDR2: SGHTA and FQGTGA. The V end lost 5 bases, the J end lost 3 bases, and 17 bases lay between the germline ends. The CDR3 is made up of 16 amino acids. The CDR3 spells CASSLYRAPLNQPQHF. Written as DNA, the CDR3 is TGTGCCAGCAGCCTGTACAGGGCCCCCCTCAATCAGCCCCAGCATTTT.

The chain recombines TRBV30 with TRBJ2-7, with 7 bases identical to TRBD2. The J segment lost 2 bases and the V segment lost 3 bases, leaving 4 bases of the junction unmatched. Per the germline V gene, CDR1 is GTSNPN and CDR2 is SVGIG (reference sequence). This CDR3 has 13 residues. The CDR3 loop reads CAWSTSVTYEQYF. DNA for the CDR3: TGTGCCTGGAGCACTAGCGTAACCTACGAGCAGTACTTC.

The V and J genes are TRBV11-2 and TRBJ1-5; D is unclear. Germline CDR1 SGHAT, CDR2 FQNNGV. The CDR3 contains 14 residues. Trimming took off 3 bases at V and 2 bases at J, with 8 bases between the two ends. CDR3 nucleotide sequence: TGTGCCAGCAGCTTTTGGCAAGGCAATCAGCCCCAGCATTTT. The encoded protein is CASSFWQGNQPQHF.

The genes are TRBV11-2 and TRBJ2-3; D uncertain. The V gene lost 2 bases and the J gene lost 6 bases, with 15 bases spanning the gap. The germline gives CDR1 SGHAT, CDR2 FQNNGV. CDR3 length: 15 amino acids. CDR3 coding DNA: TGTGCCAGCAGCTTACTACGGCGGCCTGGGGATACGCAGTATTTT. It codes for CASSLLRRPGDTQYF.

The chain is built from TRBV7-2 and TRBJ2-7; 7 bases agree with TRBD1. V dropped 0 bases and J dropped 0; count of bases not matched to a gene: 2. The germline gives CDR1 SGHTA, CDR2 FQGNSA. The CDR3 is 15 amino acids. CDR3 nucleotides: TGTGCCAGCAGCTTAGCCAGGGGGAGCTCCTACGAGCAGTACTTC. It encodes CASSLARGSSYEQYF.

The V call is TRBV25-1, the J call TRBJ1-2; TRBD1 aligns across 7 bases. Germline trimming cut 3 bases from V and 8 bases from J; bases unmatched to any gene: 18. This CDR3 comprises 17 residues. Germline V gene sequence: CDR1 MGHDK, CDR2 SYGVNS. This chain's CDR3 is CASSEMAGRGVAGGYTF. Written as DNA, the CDR3 is TGTGCCAGCAGTGAGATGGCGGGCAGGGGGGTAGCTGGGGGCTACACCTTC.

The chain combines TRBV6-1 with TRBJ2-7; the D call may be TRBD1 or TRBD2 (5 bases each). CDR3 length: 13 amino acids. From germline, CDR1 is MNHNS and CDR2 SASEGT. The germline V and J ends were trimmed by 4 bases and 2 bases, with 9 bases remaining between them. CDR3 in amino acids: CASSAGRTYEQYF. The CDR3 bases are TGTGCCAGCAGTGCGGGACGAACCTACGAGCAGTACTTC.

V usage is TRBV15 and J usage is TRBJ2-1; D is uncertain. V lost 3 bases and J lost 8, with 8 bases in between. Germline V gene data show CDR1 as LNHNV and CDR2 as YYDKDF (reference sequence). The CDR3 sequence is 12 residues long. The CDR3 loop reads CATSRARDEQFF. CDR3 nucleotide sequence: TGTGCCACCAGCAGGGCGCGAGATGAGCAGTTCTTC.

This clone was found a few times. The rearrangement uses TRBV28 and TRBJ1-5, with 10 bases identical to TRBD1. Germline CDR1 MDHEN, CDR2 SYDVKM. This CDR3 contains 15 residues. The V segment lost 5 bases and the J segment 1 base; nucleotides outside the gene matches: 2. CDR3 coding DNA: TGTGCCAGCAGTCAGGGACAGGGGAGCAATCAGCCCCAGCATTTT. The encoded protein is CASSQGQGSNQPQHF.

This rearrangement joins TRBV5-1 to TRBJ1-1, with unresolved D. The CDR3 runs to 13 residues. Per the germline V gene, CDR1 is SGHRS and CDR2 is YFSETQ. Trimming stripped 0 bases from V and 1 base from J, with 4 bases between. For the CDR3, the DNA is TGCGCCAGCAGCTTGGTGACGAACACTGAAGCTTTCTTT. This translates into CASSLVTNTEAFF.

The chain carries TRBV19 and TRBJ2-2; D possibly corresponds to TRBD1 (8 bases). The V end lost 6 bases, the J end lost 5 bases, and 19 bases lay between the germline ends. Germline V gene sequence: CDR1 LNHDA, CDR2 SQIVND (reference sequence). The CDR3 length is 16 residues. CDR3 residues: CASRAGSGGGTGELFF. The CDR3 coding sequence is TGTGCCAGTAGAGCGGGGTCAGGGGGCGGTACCGGGGAGCTGTTTTTT.